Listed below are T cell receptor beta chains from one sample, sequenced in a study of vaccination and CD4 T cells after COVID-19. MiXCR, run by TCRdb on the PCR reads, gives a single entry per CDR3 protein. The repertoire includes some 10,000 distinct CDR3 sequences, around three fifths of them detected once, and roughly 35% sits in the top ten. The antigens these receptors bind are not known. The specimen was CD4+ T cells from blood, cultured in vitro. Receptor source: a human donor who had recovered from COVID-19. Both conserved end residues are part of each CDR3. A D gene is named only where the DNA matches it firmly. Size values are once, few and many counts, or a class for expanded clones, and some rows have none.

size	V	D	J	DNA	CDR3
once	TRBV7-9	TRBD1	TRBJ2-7	TGTGCCCTGGGGACAGGACGGTCCTACGAGCAGTACTTC	CALGTGRSYEQYF
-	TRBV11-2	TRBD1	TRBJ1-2	TGTGCCAGCAGCTTACAGACAGGGGGAGGCTACACCTTC	CASSLQTGGGYTF
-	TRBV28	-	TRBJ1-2	TGTGCCAGCAGTCAGGGAAGAGGTGGCTACACCTTC	CASSQGRGGYTF
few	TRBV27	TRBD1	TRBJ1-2	TGTGCCAGCAGTTTATCCGGACAGGGATATGGCTACACCTTC	CASSLSGQGYGYTF
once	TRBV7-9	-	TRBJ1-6	TGTGCCAGCAGCTCAAAAGACGGGGAAAGTTCACCCCTCCACTTT	CASSSKDGESSPLHF
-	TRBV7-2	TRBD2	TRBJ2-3	TGTGCCAGCAGCGCCTGGACTAGCGGGGCTAGCACAGATACGCAGTATTTT	CASSAWTSGASTDTQYF
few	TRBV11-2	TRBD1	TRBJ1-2	TGTGCCAGCAGCCCAGACAGGGAGTCGAGCGGGGGCTACACCTTC	CASSPDRESSGGYTF
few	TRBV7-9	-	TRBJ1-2	TGTGCCAGCAGCTCCCTCCTGTTTGGGGGCGCAAATGGCTACACCTTC	CASSSLLFGGANGYTF
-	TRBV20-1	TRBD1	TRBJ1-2	TGCAGTGCTAGACGTATTACCTGGACAGGCGAGGGCTACACCTTC	CSARRITWTGEGYTF
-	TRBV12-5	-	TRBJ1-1	TGTGCTAGTGGCCCACGTGACACTGAAGCTTTCTTT	CASGPRDTEAFF
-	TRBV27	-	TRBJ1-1	TGTGCCAGCAGAGACAGGTTTGAAGCTTTCTTT	CASRDRFEAFF
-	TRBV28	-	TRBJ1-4	TGCGCCAGCAGTCCCGGGGGGGCCAACGAAAAACTGTTTTTT	CASSPGGANEKLFF
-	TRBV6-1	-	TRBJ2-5	TGTGCCAGCAGCGGCTCTCTACTGGGACCGAGAGGGACCCAGTACTTC	CASSGSLLGPRGTQYF
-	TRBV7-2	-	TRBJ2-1	TGTGCCAGCAGCGGCAGGGGTGTTGAGCAGTTCTTC	CASSGRGVEQFF
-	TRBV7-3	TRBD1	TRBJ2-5	TGTGCCAGCAGCCAAGACAGGGAAGAGACCCAGTACTTC	CASSQDREETQYF
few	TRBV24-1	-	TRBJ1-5	TGTGCCACCAGTGGCGAGAGCGGAAATCAGCCCCAGCATTTT	CATSGESGNQPQHF
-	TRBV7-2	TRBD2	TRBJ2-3	TGTGCCAGCAGGTCCGGGACTAGCGGGTCGAGCACAGATACGCAGTATTTT	CASRSGTSGSSTDTQYF
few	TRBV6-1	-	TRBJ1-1	TGTGCCAGCAGCCCCCTAGGAGGTCGGGACGCTTTCTTT	CASSPLGGRDAFF
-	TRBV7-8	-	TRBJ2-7	TGTGCCAGCAGCTCACAGGGTGGGGGTACCTACGAGCAGTACTTC	CASSSQGGGTYEQYF
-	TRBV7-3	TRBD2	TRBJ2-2	TGTGCCAGCAGCTCCGGTGGACTAGCGGGAGTACACGGGGAGCTGTTTTTT	CASSSGGLAGVHGELFF
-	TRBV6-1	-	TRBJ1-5	TGTGCCAGCAATTCCAGGGGACAGCCCCAGCATTTT	CASNSRGQPQHF
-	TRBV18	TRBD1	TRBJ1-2	TGTGCCAGCTCACCACGAACAGGGGTAGTTTCGGACTATGGCTACACCTTC	CASSPRTGVVSDYGYTF
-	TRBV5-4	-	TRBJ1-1	TGTGCCAGCAGCTCCCCTCCCTCTGAAGCTTTCTTT	CASSSPPSEAFF
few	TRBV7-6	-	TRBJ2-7	TGTGCCAGCAGCTCCCGGGTAGCCACCTACGAGCAGTACTTC	CASSSRVATYEQYF
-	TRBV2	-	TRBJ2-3	TGTGCCAGCAGAGCCGACACAGATACGCAGTATTTT	CASRADTDTQYF
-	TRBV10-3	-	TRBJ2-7	TGTGCCATCGGCGGGACAAGCTCCTACGAGCAGTACTTC	CAIGGTSSYEQYF
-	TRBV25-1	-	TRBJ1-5	TGTGCCAGCGGTTGGGACGGCAATCAGCCCCAGCATTTT	CASGWDGNQPQHF
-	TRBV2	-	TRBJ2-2	TGTGCCAGCAGTCTGGGGGGCGGGGAGCTGTTTTTT	CASSLGGGELFF
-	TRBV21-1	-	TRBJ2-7	TGTGCCAGCAGCAAGAGCTATGCGGGTGGGGCGGATGTTATATACGAGCAGTACTTC	CASSKSYAGGADVIYEQYF
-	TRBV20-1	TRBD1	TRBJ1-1	TGCAGTGCTAGGACCCAAGATCCCGGGACAGGGGGCTGGAACACTGGAGCTTTCTTT	CSARTQDPGTGGWNTGAFF
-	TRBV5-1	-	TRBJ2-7	TGCGCCAGCAGTTCCCTTAGGTCGAAGGACTACGAGCAGTACTTC	CASSSLRSKDYEQYF
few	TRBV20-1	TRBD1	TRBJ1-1	TGCAGTGCTCCGATCGACAGGGGGAACACTGAAGCTTTCTTT	CSAPIDRGNTEAFF
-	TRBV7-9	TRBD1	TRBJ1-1	TGTGCCAGCAGCATAAGACAGGGGGAGGACACTGAAGCTTTCTTT	CASSIRQGEDTEAFF